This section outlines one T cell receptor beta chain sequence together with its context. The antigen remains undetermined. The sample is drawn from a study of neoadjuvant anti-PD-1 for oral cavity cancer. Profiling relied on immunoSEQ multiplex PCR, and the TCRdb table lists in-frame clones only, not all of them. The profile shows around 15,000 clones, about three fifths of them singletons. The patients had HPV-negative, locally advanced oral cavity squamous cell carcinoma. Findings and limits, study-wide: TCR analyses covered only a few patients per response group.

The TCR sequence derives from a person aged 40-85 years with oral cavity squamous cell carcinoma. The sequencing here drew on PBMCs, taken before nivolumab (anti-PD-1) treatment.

CDR3 coding DNA: TGTGCCAGCAGTCCGGCGACAGTACTGTTTTTT. Translated, it gives CASSPATVLFF. The chain is built from TRBV6-6 and TRBJ1-4, with D possibly TRBD1 on 5 matching bases. The CDR3 contains 11 residues. Per the germline V gene, CDR1 is MNHNY and CDR2 is SVGAGI (reference sequence). V was pared by 5 bases and J by 13 bases, with 11 bases between.